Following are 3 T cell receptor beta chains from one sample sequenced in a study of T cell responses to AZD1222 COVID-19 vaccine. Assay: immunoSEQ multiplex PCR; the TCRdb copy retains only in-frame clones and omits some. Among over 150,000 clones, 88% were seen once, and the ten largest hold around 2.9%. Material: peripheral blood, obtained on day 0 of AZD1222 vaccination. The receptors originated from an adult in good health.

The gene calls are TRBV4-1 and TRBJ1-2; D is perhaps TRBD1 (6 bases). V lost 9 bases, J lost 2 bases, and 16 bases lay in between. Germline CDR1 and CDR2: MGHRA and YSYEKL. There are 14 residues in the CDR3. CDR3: CARPIPTGNYGYTF. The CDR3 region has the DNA TGCGCCAGACCAATTCCCACAGGGAACTATGGCTACACCTTC.

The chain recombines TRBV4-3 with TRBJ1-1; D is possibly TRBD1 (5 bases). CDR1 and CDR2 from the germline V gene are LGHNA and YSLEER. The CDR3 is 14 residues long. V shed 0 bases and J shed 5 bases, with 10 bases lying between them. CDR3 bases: TGCGCCAGCAGCCAAGAGGGGCGCGAGACTGAAGCTTTCTTT. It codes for CASSQEGRETEAFF.

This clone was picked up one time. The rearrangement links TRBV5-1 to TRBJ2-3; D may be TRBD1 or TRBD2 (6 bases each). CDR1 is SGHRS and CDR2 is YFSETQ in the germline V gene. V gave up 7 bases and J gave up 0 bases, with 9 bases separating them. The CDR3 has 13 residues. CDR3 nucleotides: TGCGCCAGCGGGGGGCAAAGCACAGATACGCAGTATTTT. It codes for CASGGQSTDTQYF.